The TCR beta chain under discussion was sequenced for a study of shared clonotypes between healthy human individuals (TCRdb year 2020). Study-level background: Three men and a couple of women, aged 18 to 49 years, made up the cohort. To increase sequencing depth and limit assay-specific biases, different laboratories used diverse techniques to prepare libraries and sequence TCR repertoires. Between about 0.94 and 8.9 billion PBMCs per donor were obtained by leukapheresis. The study deeply sequenced blood TCR repertoires of roughly five healthy adults to estimate repertoire size and the extent of clonotype sharing between individuals. For each donor, three plates each were used for CD4 naive and CD4 memory, two plates were used for CD8 naive, and one plate was used for CD8 memory.

The paper's findings and limits, for the study overall: Based on pairwise subsampling, the degree of clonotype sharing among donors was expected to be affected by sequencing depth. Sampling was limited to blood, and TCR repertoires in tissue likely differ from TCR repertoires in blood. Naive subsets generally had larger estimated clonotype richness than memory subsets did. Sharing across a handful of donors was observed for approximately 5% of naive CD4, 3.5% of naive CD8, roughly 2.4% of memory CD4, and about 0.4% of memory CD8 clonotypes. Even with the large sequencing depth, rarefaction of the sorted-subset datasets indicated that sequencing was incomplete. Clonotypes shared by all four sorted-subset donors showed higher generation probabilities than non-shared clonotypes. The genetic and exposure-history diversity represented was limited by the small number of donors.

With regard to this clone: The antigen it recognizes is unknown. Base-call qualities are not available, and no considerably larger clone is one nucleotide away.

The donors were healthy, HIV-negative adults who had no recently reported acute infections or vaccinations. Only Caucasian adults living in Nashville, Tennessee, USA were represented among the donors. Magnetic negative selection was used to enrich CD4+ T cells, after which naive cells were positively selected on CD45RA and the negative fraction became the memory subset. After blood collection by leukapheresis, PBMCs were isolated using Ficoll-Histopaque density gradient centrifugation and then cryopreserved in the vapor phase of liquid nitrogen. Analytical flow cytometry was used to check the purity and quantity of each magnetically sorted T cell population. Genomic DNA was isolated from every sorted fraction and measured by UV absorbance on a Nanodrop 2000c. Via the germline V gene (reference sequence), CDR1 is GTSNPN and CDR2 SVGIG. V is shortened by 3 bases, J by 6 bases, and the region joining them spans 15 bases. Spanning cysteine to phenylalanine, the CDR3 consists of 13 amino acids. The kept DNA is CDR3 alone, 39 bases in frame from the first base.

Using the deep immunoSEQ assay, TCR CDR3 regions were amplified from genomic DNA by multiplex PCR. Extracted genomic DNA from each cell subset was distributed evenly across all wells of several immunoSEQ 96-well plates, and each plate was treated as a replicate. For sorted subsets, roughly 200 ng of genomic DNA, equivalent to about 30,000 T cell genomes, went into each replicate PCR. Purified libraries were measured with a Qubit 3.0 fluorometer, size-checked on a Bioanalyzer 2100, and measured again with the KAPA Library Quantification kit. A separate single-read 150-cycle Illumina NextSeq 550 flow cell was used to sequence each immunoSEQ 96-well plate. In the original analysis: Because only junctional sequences without quality scores were contained in the immunoSEQ output, filtering matching that applied to full-length reads could not be performed. To assign V/J genes and CDR3, sequences were annotated using PyIR, a Python wrapper for IgBLAST v1.9, with IMGT germline references. Reads were filtered out if the reads had weak V/J assignments (E-value above 1e-6), no CDR3, stop codons, out-of-frame junctions, or ambiguous translated residues. V3J clonotypes were defined by identical inferred V gene, J gene, and CDR3 amino acid sequence. To compute the percentage overlap between repertoires, the number of shared unique clonotypes was divided by the size of the smaller repertoire. Three approaches were used to assess repertoire richness: RTK rarefaction, the Chao1 estimator, and Recon v2.1 estimates of unobserved clonotypes. For all TCRbeta clonotypes obtained by the gDNA method from a few donors, generation probabilities were computed with OLGA. This is the immuneACCESS table as TCRdb keeps it, with only in-frame sequences that have V and J called. A part of the clones is gone; compared with another copy, unresolved V genes explain less than half, and the rest is unexplained. Clone size and V and J calls were adopted from that table, with D and trimming inferred from the DNA. The sample records over a million clones, about 96% of which are singletons. The ten most abundant clones make up approximately 1.2% of the sample.

The sequence is built from TRBV30 and TRBJ2-7; 6 matching bases give a weak D call of TRBD1. This receptor was identified in a man younger than 40 in good health. Sequences were obtained from naive CD4+ T cells sorted from blood. The cell subset or site label, read with the paper, signifies: CD45RA+ positively selected. The encoded CDR3 is CAWSAGVAGEQYF. The sequence in DNA is TGTGCCTGGAGCGCAGGGGTGGCGGGCGAGCAGTACTTC.